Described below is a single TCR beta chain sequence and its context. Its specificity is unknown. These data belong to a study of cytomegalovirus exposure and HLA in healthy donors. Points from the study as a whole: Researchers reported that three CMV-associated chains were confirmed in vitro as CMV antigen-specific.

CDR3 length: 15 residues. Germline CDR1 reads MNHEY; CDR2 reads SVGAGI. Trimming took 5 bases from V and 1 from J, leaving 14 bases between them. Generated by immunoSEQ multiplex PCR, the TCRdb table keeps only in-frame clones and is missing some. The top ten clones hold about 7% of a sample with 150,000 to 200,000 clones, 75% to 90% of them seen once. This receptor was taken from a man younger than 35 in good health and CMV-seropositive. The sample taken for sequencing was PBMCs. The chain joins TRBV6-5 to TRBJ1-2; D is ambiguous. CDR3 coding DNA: TGTGCCAGCAGTGGACTTAATCCCCATAACTATGGCTACACCTTC. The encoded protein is CASSGLNPHNYGYTF.